What follows are 32 T cell receptor beta chains derived from one specimen sequenced in a study of T cell repertoires and HLA-DP antigens (dated by TCRdb to the late 2010s). No antigen is known for these receptors. The receptor library was made with the immunoSEQ multiplex PCR assay. TCRdb took over this immuneACCESS table, retaining in-frame rearrangements with V and J assigned. Such tables are incomplete; in checked studies, under half of the missing clones stem from an unresolved V gene, and the remainder is unexplained. In this sample the table shows 85,000 to 90,000 clones, approximately 86% of which occur a single time. The ten largest clones represent about 1.7% of the sample. The source material was CD4+ T cells from PBMCs. These receptors originate from a man aged 45-65 years in good health and CMV-seronegative.

V usage is TRBV6-6 and J usage is TRBJ2-3, with 8 bases matching TRBD2. This CDR3 is 16 amino acids long. Losses at the gene ends were 2 bases for V and 1 base for J; bases not matched to a gene: 5. Germline assignment: CDR1 MNHNY and CDR2 SVGAGI (reference sequence). Written as DNA, the CDR3 is TGTGCCAGCAGTTACGTTGCGGGGGGTCGCACAGATACGCAGTATTTT. This translates into CASSYVAGGRTDTQYF.

This clone was recorded a few times. The chain carries TRBV10-3 and TRBJ2-1; 11 bases align to TRBD2. After removal of 5 bases from V and 3 bases from J, the junction contained 3 bases not matched to a gene. Germline lookup yields CDR1 ENHRY and CDR2 SYGVKD. CDR3 size: 15 residues. The CDR3 DNA follows: TGTGCCATCAGTCCGGGACTAGCGGTCTACAATGAGCAGTTCTTC. This encodes CAISPGLAVYNEQFF.

A few counts support this clone. This chain connects TRBV12-5 to TRBJ2-5; D unclear. Trimming stripped 0 bases from V and 5 bases from J, with 4 bases between. Germline V CDR1 and CDR2: LGHNT, FRNRAP. The CDR3 consists of 12 residues. CDR3 DNA sequence: TGTGCTAGTGGTTTGGTCGTCGAGACCCAGTACTTC. Its protein product is CASGLVVETQYF.

The chain recombines TRBV15 with TRBJ1-4; D not certain. Trimming removed 0 bases from V and 4 bases from J, with 6 bases in between. CDR1 LNHNV and CDR2 YYDKDF come from the germline V gene (reference sequence). This CDR3 is 14 amino acids long. DNA for the CDR3: TGTGCCACCAGCAGAGATAGGGTTAATGAAAAACTGTTTTTT. Its protein is CATSRDRVNEKLFF.

V and J are TRBV19 and TRBJ1-1, with a weak D call TRBD1 (5 bases). Germline V CDR1 and CDR2: LNHDA, SQIVND (reference sequence). The CDR3 runs to 14 residues. V was cut by 6 bases and J by 5 bases, with 16 bases left in between. CDR3 region: CASRDHGGRTEAFF. CDR3 sequence (DNA): TGTGCCAGTAGGGATCACGGGGGGAGAACTGAAGCTTTCTTT.

J is TRBJ2-5 and V is TRBV29-1; no firm D call. Looked up from germline, CDR1 is SQVTM and CDR2 is ANQGSEA. CDR3 length equals 10 residues. V was cut by 6 bases and J by 4 bases, with 6 bases left in between. CDR3 sequence: CSVRGETQYF. The CDR3 bases are TGCAGCGTCAGAGGAGAGACCCAGTACTTC.

The chain joins TRBV15 to TRBJ2-5; D may be TRBD2 (6 bases). The CDR3 is 15 residues long. The germline CDR1 and CDR2 sequences are LNHNV and YYDKDF (reference sequence). The V end lost 0 bases, the J end lost 3 bases, and 11 bases lay between the germline ends. CDR3 DNA: TGTGCCACCAGCAGAGAGGGGGGACCTAAAGAGACCCAGTACTTC. This translates into CATSREGGPKETQYF.

The chain links TRBV18 to TRBJ2-7; D is tentatively TRBD1 or TRBD2 (5 bases each). V lost 5 bases, J lost 3 bases, and 14 bases lay in between. The germline V gene encodes CDR1 KGHSH and CDR2 LQKENI. This CDR3 spans 14 amino acids. CDR3 DNA sequence: TGTGCCAGCTCAAACACCGGGGCCAACTACGAGCAGTACTTC. It yields the protein CASSNTGANYEQYF.

V gene TRBV29-1 combines with J gene TRBJ2-2; D possibly uses TRBD1 or TRBD2 (5 bases each). There are 14 residues in the CDR3. The V and J ends lost 6 bases and 2 bases respectively, with 13 bases between them. The germline V gene has CDR1 SQVTM and CDR2 ANQGSEA. CDR3 protein: CSVRDGLNTGELFF. The CDR3 DNA reads as TGCAGCGTGAGGGACGGCTTAAACACCGGGGAGCTGTTTTTT.

This clone turned up a few times. The chain recombines TRBV5-4 with TRBJ2-1; 7 bases line up with TRBD2. This CDR3 comprises 16 residues. Germline lookup yields CDR1 SGHNT and CDR2 YYREEE (reference sequence). Losses at the gene ends were 0 bases for V and 7 bases for J; bases not matched to a gene: 10. CDR3 coding DNA: TGTGCCAGCAGCTTGGATCGCGGGAGCGGTGGGAATGAGCAGTTCTTC. Protein sequence: CASSLDRGSGGNEQFF. The variable domain in full, with the rest retrieved from reference TRBV5-4 and TRBJ2-1, is ETGVTQSPTHLIKTRGQQVTLRCSSQSGHNTVSWYQQALGQGPQFIFQYYREEENGRGNFPPRFSGLQFPNYSSELNVNALELDDSALYLCASSLDRGSGGNEQFFGPGTRLTVL.

J is TRBJ2-7 and V is TRBV27; D is possibly TRBD2 (6 bases). The CDR3 is 16 amino acids. Trimming removed 4 bases from V and 1 base from J, with 17 bases in between. The V gene's germline CDR1 is MNHEY and CDR2 SMNVEV (reference sequence). The CDR3 loop is CASSSSGVRRSYEQYF. The CDR3 DNA is TGTGCCAGCAGTTCATCGGGAGTCAGAAGATCCTACGAGCAGTACTTC.

V usage is TRBV21-1 and J usage is TRBJ2-7. TRBV21-1 is a pseudogene locus. This CDR3 is built from 12 residues. In nucleotides, the CDR3 is TGTGCCAGCAGGATGGGGTCTTGCGAGCAGTACTTC. Its translation is CASRMGSCEQYF.

The chain employs TRBV30 and TRBJ1-3; perhaps TRBD1 as D (6 bases). Between the trimmed V and J ends, which lost 4 bases and 0 bases, there was a span of 19 bases. The germline gives CDR1 GTSNPN, CDR2 SVGIG (reference sequence). The CDR3 has 17 residues. The CDR3 nucleotides are TGTGCCTGGACGACAGGATTGGGATTCCACTCTGGAAACACCATATATTTT. This encodes CAWTTGLGFHSGNTIYF.

The DNA of the CDR3 is TGTGCCAGCAGCCCCGGGACGGGGACTAGCGGGAAGTACAATGAGCAGTTCTTC. It translates to CASSPGTGTSGKYNEQFF. The gene calls are TRBV7-2 and TRBJ2-1; the match to TRBD2 covers 13 bases. Looked up from germline, CDR1 is SGHTA and CDR2 is FQGNSA. There are 18 residues in the CDR3. V gave up 5 bases and J gave up 4 bases; unmatched junction bases: 11.

The rearrangement uses TRBV15 and TRBJ2-5; D remains ambiguous. Deletions cut 1 base from V and 5 bases from J, with 5 bases between. Per the germline V gene, CDR1 is LNHNV and CDR2 is YYDKDF (reference sequence). This CDR3 spans 12 amino acids. For the CDR3, the DNA is TGTGCCACCAGCAGAGTCGCGGAGACCCAGTACTTC. It specifies CATSRVAETQYF.

This clone was counted a few times. This sequence joins TRBV9 and TRBJ2-1, with TRBD2 matching over 11 bases. The CDR3 length is 16 residues. The germline CDR1 and CDR2 sequences are SGDLS and YYNGEE. V lost 3 bases to trimming and J lost 3 bases; unmatched junction nucleotides: 5. The CDR3 coding sequence is TGTGCCAGCAGCGCCCCCGGGACTAGCGGCTACAATGAGCAGTTCTTC. This gives the protein CASSAPGTSGYNEQFF.

V and J are TRBV19 and TRBJ1-2, with 9 bases identical to TRBD1. Trimming at V came to 4 bases and at J to 2 bases, leaving 11 bases not matched to a gene. This CDR3 comprises 17 residues. Per the germline V gene, CDR1 is LNHDA and CDR2 is SQIVND (reference sequence). CDR3 sequence reads: CASSNPGPTGGNYGYTF. CDR3 bases: TGTGCCAGTAGTAATCCGGGCCCGACAGGGGGGAACTATGGCTACACCTTC.

The CDR3 nucleotides are TGTGCCAGCAGTGAAAGCGGACAGCTCTATGGCTACACCTTC. Its translation: CASSESGQLYGYTF. The chain uses TRBV25-1 and TRBJ1-2; a possible D gene is TRBD1 (6 bases). CDR3 size: 14 residues. The germline CDR1 and CDR2 sequences are MGHDK and SYGVNS. V lost 2 bases and J lost 4, with 11 bases in between.

V usage is TRBV2 and J usage is TRBJ2-1; perhaps D is TRBD1 or TRBD2 (5 bases each). This CDR3 spans 12 amino acids. V was trimmed by 8 bases and J by 6 bases, leaving 11 bases between them. Germline CDR1 is SNHLY and CDR2 is FYNNEI. CDR3 loop: CASRDPPNEQFF. The CDR3 nucleotides read TGTGCCAGCCGGGACCCTCCCAATGAGCAGTTCTTC.

This chain links TRBV7-9 with TRBJ1-2, with D hard to call. There are 13 residues in the CDR3. Germline CDR1 is SEHNR and CDR2 is FQNEAQ (reference sequence). Trimming took 5 bases from V and 2 from J, leaving 9 bases between them. The CDR3 loop is CASSKDTNYGYTF. The CDR3 nucleotides read TGTGCCAGCAGCAAAGACACGAACTATGGCTACACCTTC.

The rearrangement uses TRBV5-4 and TRBJ1-4; possible D gene TRBD1, 5 bases. Germline V gene sequence: CDR1 SGHNT, CDR2 YYREEE (reference sequence). Trimming removed 1 base at V and 8 bases at J, with 15 bases between. There are 15 residues in the CDR3. The CDR3 is CASSLIGGVGEKLFF. DNA of the CDR3: TGTGCCAGCAGCTTGATTGGAGGGGTGGGCGAAAAACTGTTTTTT.

CDR3 protein: CASRDRGFGSPLHF. The CDR3 bases are TGTGCCAGCCGGGACAGGGGTTTCGGTTCACCCCTCCACTTT. This sequence joins TRBV19 and TRBJ1-6; TRBD1 aligns across 10 bases. The CDR3 totals 14 residues. Germline V gene sequence: CDR1 LNHDA, CDR2 SQIVND (reference sequence). V was pared by 9 bases and J by 9 bases, with 8 bases of the junction left unmatched.

The CDR3 loop is CASSPQPSGTGSTTF. As DNA, the CDR3 is TGTGCCAGCAGCCCCCAACCATCCGGGACGGGCTCAACCACCTTC. V gene TRBV9 combines with J gene TRBJ1-2; D is possibly TRBD1 (5 bases). The germline V gene has CDR1 SGDLS and CDR2 YYNGEE. The CDR3 extends over 15 amino acids. The ends were cut back, 4 bases at V and 13 bases at J, with 26 bases in the middle.

This clone has just a few counts. This chain uses TRBV6-5 with TRBJ2-5, with TRBD2 as a possible D gene (6 bases). Per the germline V gene, CDR1 is MNHEY and CDR2 is SVGAGI. CDR3 size: 14 residues. Trimming left V 2 bases short and J 4 bases short, with 11 bases between. CDR3 sequence (DNA): TGTGCCAGCAGTTACCCCGGGGGAGGAGAGACCCAGTACTTC. It translates to CASSYPGGGETQYF.

In its sample, this clone was seen once. The chain joins TRBV7-8 to TRBJ1-5; D is uncertain. The CDR3 length is 13 residues. V was trimmed by 3 bases and J by 4 bases, leaving 7 bases between them. In germline, CDR1 is SGHVS, CDR2 FQNEAQ. DNA for the CDR3: TGTGCCAGCAGCTTGGTATCGAATCAGCCCCAGCATTTT. Residues: CASSLVSNQPQHF.

The chain has TRBV28 and TRBJ1-5, with a possible D match to TRBD1 (6 bases). The CDR3 sequence is 14 residues long. CDR1 is MDHEN and CDR2 is SYDVKM in the germline V gene. Trimming shortened V by 5 bases and J by 7 bases, and 15 bases separated the two germline ends. The CDR3 sequence: CASSRGQGFQPQHF. The CDR3 nucleotides are TGTGCCAGCAGTCGGGGGCAGGGTTTCCAGCCCCAGCATTTT. Combining the CDR3 with reference TRBV28 and TRBJ1-5 gives the whole variable domain DVKVTQSSRYLVKRTGEKVFLECVQDMDHENMFWYRQDPGLGLRLIYFSYDVKMKEKGDIPEGYSVSREKKERFSLILESASTNQTSMYLCASSRGQGFQPQHFGDGTRLSIL.

The J gene is TRBJ1-2, the V gene TRBV6-6, with a weak D call TRBD1 (6 bases). The length of the CDR3 is 12 residues. The V end was cut by 3 bases, the J end by 10 bases, with 12 bases between. CDR1 MNHNY and CDR2 SVGAGI come from the germline V gene (reference sequence). CDR3 sequence reads: CASSYNRDAYTF. In DNA, the CDR3 is TGTGCCAGCAGTTATAACAGGGATGCCTACACCTTC.

The rearrangement uses TRBV6-1 and TRBJ1-1; D gene unclear. Looked up from germline, CDR1 is MNHNS and CDR2 is SASEGT. Trimming took off 1 base at V and 7 bases at J, with 7 bases between the two ends. The CDR3 contains 12 residues. The CDR3 nucleotides are TGTGCCAGCAGTGAAGACTGGGTTGAAGCTTTCTTT. Its translation: CASSEDWVEAFF.

The chain recombines TRBV2 with TRBJ1-6; D is unresolved. The germline V and J ends were trimmed by 9 bases and 1 base, with 13 bases remaining between them. The CDR3 covers 15 residues. From germline, CDR1 is SNHLY and CDR2 FYNNEI. In DNA, the CDR3 is TGTGCCAGTTCAATTGGCGGATCCTATAATTCACCCCTCCACTTT. It specifies CASSIGGSYNSPLHF.

This chain connects TRBV5-1 to TRBJ2-1; D is undetermined. Trimming cost V 3 bases and J 8 bases, with 15 bases left between them. This CDR3 spans 14 amino acids. CDR1 is SGHRS and CDR2 is YFSETQ in the germline V gene. The CDR3 spells CASSSVGSSHEQFF. For the CDR3, the DNA is TGCGCCAGCAGCTCCGTCGGATCATCCCATGAGCAGTTCTTC.

The chain recombines TRBV28 with TRBJ2-3; weak D call: TRBD2 (5 bases). The CDR3 is 12 residues long. Between the trimmed V and J ends, which lost 3 bases and 5 bases, there was a span of 6 bases. The germline gives CDR1 MDHEN, CDR2 SYDVKM. CDR3 protein: CASSLAGDTQYF. In nucleotides, the CDR3 is TGTGCCAGCAGTTTGGCGGGAGATACGCAGTATTTT.

J is TRBJ2-2 and V is TRBV5-1; D ambiguous. V shed 5 bases and J shed 2 bases, with 10 bases lying between them. Germline V gene data show CDR1 as SGHRS and CDR2 as YFSETQ. This CDR3 region has 14 residues. CDR3 in amino acids: CASSQRQNTGELFF. The CDR3 DNA reads as TGCGCCAGCAGTCAGAGACAAAACACCGGGGAGCTGTTTTTT.